Listed below are T cell receptor beta chains from one sample, sequenced in a study of OX40 agonist ivuxolimab in advanced cancers. Profiling relied on immunoSEQ multiplex PCR, and the TCRdb table lists in-frame clones only, not all of them. The data contain tens of thousands of clones, around 86% of them singletons. The material was CD4+ or CD8+ T cells sorted from blood, obtained in a trial of the OX40 agonist ivuxolimab. Receptors originate from an adult with an advanced solid tumor such as melanoma, head and neck, liver or kidney cancer. CDR3s include the opening cysteine and the closing phenylalanine or tryptophan. A D gene is named only where the DNA matches it firmly. Clone size is shown for a subset of rows, as once, few, many or a class of expanded clone.

J gene: TRBJ2-1; clone size: .; D gene: .; V gene: TRBV5-1; CDR3 DNA: TGCGCCAGCAGCTTGGCGGGAGTCAGCGATGAGCAGTTCTTC; CDR3 protein: CASSLAGVSDEQFF
J gene: TRBJ1-5; clone size: .; D gene: TRBD1; V gene: TRBV6-5; CDR3 DNA: TGTGCCAGCAGTTACTCGACAGGGGCTGATCAGCCCCAGCATTTT; CDR3 protein: CASSYSTGADQPQHF
J gene: TRBJ1-3; clone size: .; D gene: .; V gene: TRBV6-5; CDR3 DNA: TGTGCCAGCAGTGGCAGCCTCTCTGGAAACACCATATATTTT; CDR3 protein: CASSGSLSGNTIYF
J gene: TRBJ2-7; clone size: .; D gene: .; V gene: TRBV4-3; CDR3 DNA: TGCGCCAGCAGCCAAATACAGGGTGTTACCTACGAGCAGTACTTC; CDR3 protein: CASSQIQGVTYEQYF
J gene: TRBJ2-1; clone size: .; D gene: .; V gene: TRBV11-2; CDR3 DNA: TGTGCCAGCAGCTTCGGCGGGGCCTCCTACAATGAGCAGTTCTTC; CDR3 protein: CASSFGGASYNEQFF
J gene: TRBJ1-1; clone size: .; D gene: .; V gene: TRBV4-3; CDR3 DNA: TGCGCCAGCAGCCAAGGGGGAAGGAACACTGAAGCTTTCTTT; CDR3 protein: CASSQGGRNTEAFF
J gene: TRBJ2-3; clone size: .; D gene: .; V gene: TRBV28; CDR3 DNA: TGTGCCAGCAGTTTATTGGGGGTAGATACGCAGTATTTT; CDR3 protein: CASSLLGVDTQYF
J gene: TRBJ1-6; clone size: .; D gene: .; V gene: TRBV7-9; CDR3 DNA: TGTGCCAGCAGCTTAGGTTCAGTCTATAATTCACCCCTCCACTTT; CDR3 protein: CASSLGSVYNSPLHF
J gene: TRBJ2-7; clone size: medium-sized; D gene: TRBD1; V gene: TRBV19; CDR3 DNA: TGTGCCAGTAGTAACCCCACAGGGGCCTACGAGCAGTACTTC; CDR3 protein: CASSNPTGAYEQYF
J gene: TRBJ2-5; clone size: once; D gene: .; V gene: TRBV5-4; CDR3 DNA: TGTGCCAGCAGCTTTAATCCGTTGGGAGAGACCCAGTACTTC; CDR3 protein: CASSFNPLGETQYF